This T cell receptor (beta chain) appears in the sequencing data of a study of vaccination effects on CD4 cells after COVID-19. Overall study findings and caveats: There were few convalescent patients in the study and no early post-infection timepoints. Convalescents' post-vaccine spike-reactive clones were mainly new, vaccine-induced.

V lost 2 bases and J lost 0, with 12 bases in between. CDR1 and CDR2 from the germline V gene are SGHRS and YFSETQ. The CDR3 sequence is 16 residues long. About this clone: The antigen is not known.

Sequencing used immunoSEQ multiplex PCR; TCRdb keeps in-frame clones, though not all of them. The sample comprises about 24,000 clones, around 77% of which are singletons, and approximately 15% rests with the top ten. Sequencing was preceded by expansion of antigen-specific CD4+ T cells with viral peptide pools in the ViraFEST assay. The authors isolated CD4+ T cells after ten to eleven days of culture. PCR-confirmed SARS-CoV-2 infection occurred in the person between March and December 2020. Culturing of around 2 million PBMC per well took place with about 10 IU/ml IL-2 and about 10 ug/ml peptides. Fresh IL-2-containing medium replaced half the medium on days 3 and 7.

The sequence derives from a human donor who had a prior SARS-CoV-2 infection. V is TRBV5-1 and J is TRBJ2-1, with D tentatively TRBD1 or TRBD2 (6 bases each). The sequencing here drew on CD4+ T cells from PBMCs cultured with SARS-CoV-2 spike peptides, taken before COVID-19 vaccination. In DNA, the CDR3 is TGCGCCAGCAGCTTTTTCGGGGGCAGCTCCTACAATGAGCAGTTCTTC. This translates into CASSFFGGSSYNEQFF.